The sequence of this T cell receptor (beta chain) was determined in a study of T cells after yellow fever vaccination. Germline V lookup: CDR1 MNHEY, CDR2 SVGAGI. Between the trimmed V and J ends, which lost 2 bases and 2 bases, there was a span of 10 bases. The CDR3 has 14 residues. TCRdb reprocessed the 5' RACE reads with MiXCR, giving one entry per CDR3 protein. The repertoire holds 300,000 to 450,000 distinct CDR3 sequences, with roughly 8.6% as singletons. This clonotype was observed a handful of times. Sequenced material: PBMCs, taken 35 to 50 days after the first yellow fever vaccination. The sequence was obtained from a young man who received the YFV17D yellow fever vaccine. V gene TRBV6-5 combines with J gene TRBJ2-7, with D maybe TRBD2 (6 bases). CDR3 sequence: CASSYGSGAYEQYF. The CDR3 region has the DNA TGTGCCAGCAGTTACGGGTCGGGGGCCTACGAGCAGTACTTC.